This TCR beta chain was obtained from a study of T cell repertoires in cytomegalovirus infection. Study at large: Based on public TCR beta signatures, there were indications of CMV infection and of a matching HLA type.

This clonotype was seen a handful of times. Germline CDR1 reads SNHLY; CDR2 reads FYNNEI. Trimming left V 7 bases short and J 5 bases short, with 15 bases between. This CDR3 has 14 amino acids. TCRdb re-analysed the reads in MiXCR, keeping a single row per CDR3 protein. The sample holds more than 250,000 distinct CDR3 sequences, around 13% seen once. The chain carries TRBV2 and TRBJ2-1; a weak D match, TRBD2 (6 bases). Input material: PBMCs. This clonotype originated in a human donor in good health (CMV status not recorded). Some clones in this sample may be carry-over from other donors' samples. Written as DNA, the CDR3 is TGTGCCAGCATCAGCATAGGAGGGCACAATGAGCAGTTCTTC. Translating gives CASISIGGHNEQFF.